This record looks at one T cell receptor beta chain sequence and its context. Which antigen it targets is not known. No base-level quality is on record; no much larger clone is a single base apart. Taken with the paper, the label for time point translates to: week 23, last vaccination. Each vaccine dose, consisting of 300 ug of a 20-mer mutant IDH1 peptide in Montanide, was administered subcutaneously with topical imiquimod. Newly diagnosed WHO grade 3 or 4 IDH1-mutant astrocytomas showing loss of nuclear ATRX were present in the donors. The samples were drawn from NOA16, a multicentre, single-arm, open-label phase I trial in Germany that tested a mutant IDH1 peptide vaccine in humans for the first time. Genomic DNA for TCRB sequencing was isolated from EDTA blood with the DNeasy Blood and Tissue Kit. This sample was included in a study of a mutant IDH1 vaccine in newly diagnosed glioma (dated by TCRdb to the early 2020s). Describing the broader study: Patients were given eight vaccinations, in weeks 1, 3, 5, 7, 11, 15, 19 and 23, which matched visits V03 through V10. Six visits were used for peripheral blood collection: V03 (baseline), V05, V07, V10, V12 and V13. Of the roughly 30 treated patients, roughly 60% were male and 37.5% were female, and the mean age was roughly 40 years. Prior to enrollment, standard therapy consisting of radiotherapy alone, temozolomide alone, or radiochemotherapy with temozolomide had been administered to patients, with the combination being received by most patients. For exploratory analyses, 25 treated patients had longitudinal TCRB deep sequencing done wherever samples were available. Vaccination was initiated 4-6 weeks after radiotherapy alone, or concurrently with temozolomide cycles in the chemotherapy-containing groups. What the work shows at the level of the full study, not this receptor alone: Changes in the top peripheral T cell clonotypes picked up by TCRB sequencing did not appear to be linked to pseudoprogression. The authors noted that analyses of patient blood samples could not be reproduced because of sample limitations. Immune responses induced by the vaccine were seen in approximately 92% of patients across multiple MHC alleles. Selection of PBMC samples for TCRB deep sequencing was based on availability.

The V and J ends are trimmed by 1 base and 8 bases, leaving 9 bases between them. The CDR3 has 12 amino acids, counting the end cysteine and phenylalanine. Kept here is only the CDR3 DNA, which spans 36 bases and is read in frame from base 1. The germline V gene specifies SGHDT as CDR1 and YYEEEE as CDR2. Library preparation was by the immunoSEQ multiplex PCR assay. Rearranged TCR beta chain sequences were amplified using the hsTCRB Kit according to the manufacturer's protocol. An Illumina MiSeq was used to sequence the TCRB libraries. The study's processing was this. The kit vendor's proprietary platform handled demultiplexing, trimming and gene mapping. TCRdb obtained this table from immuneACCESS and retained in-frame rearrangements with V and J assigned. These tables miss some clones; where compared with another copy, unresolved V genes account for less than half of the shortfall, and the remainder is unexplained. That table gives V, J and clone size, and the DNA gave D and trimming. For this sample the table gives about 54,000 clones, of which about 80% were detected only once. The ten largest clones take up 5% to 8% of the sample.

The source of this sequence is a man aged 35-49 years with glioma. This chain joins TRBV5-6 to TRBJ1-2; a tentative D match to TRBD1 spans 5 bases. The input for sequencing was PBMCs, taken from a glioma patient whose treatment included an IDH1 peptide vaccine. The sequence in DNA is TGTGCCAGCAGCTTGCTAGGGGAAGGCTACACCTTC. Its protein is CASSLLGEGYTF.